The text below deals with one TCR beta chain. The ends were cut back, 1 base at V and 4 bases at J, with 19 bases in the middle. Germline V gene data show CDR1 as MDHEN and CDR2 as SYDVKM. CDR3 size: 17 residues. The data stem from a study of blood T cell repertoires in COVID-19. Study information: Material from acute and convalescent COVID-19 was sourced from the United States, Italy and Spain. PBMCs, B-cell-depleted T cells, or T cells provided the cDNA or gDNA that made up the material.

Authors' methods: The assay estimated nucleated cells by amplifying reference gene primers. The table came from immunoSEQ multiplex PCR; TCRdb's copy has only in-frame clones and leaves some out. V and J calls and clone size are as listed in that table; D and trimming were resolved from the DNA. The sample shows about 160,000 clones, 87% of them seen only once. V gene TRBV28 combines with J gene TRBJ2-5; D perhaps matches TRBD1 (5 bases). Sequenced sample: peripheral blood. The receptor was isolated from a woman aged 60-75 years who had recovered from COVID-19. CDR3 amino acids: CASSLLGRQGAGETQYF. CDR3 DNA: TGTGCCAGCAGTTTATTGGGCCGTCAGGGTGCTGGAGAGACCCAGTACTTC.